The entry below describes one T cell receptor beta chain. Methods used by the authors: The assay estimated nucleated cells by amplifying reference gene primers. Sequenced by immunoSEQ multiplex PCR; TCRdb stores in-frame clones only, minus some. V and J calls and clone size are given by that table; D and trimming were obtained from the DNA. The table includes around 160,000 clones, roughly 86% detected once. This sample is drawn from a study of blood T cell repertoires in COVID-19. The CDR3 length is 15 residues. Germline V gives CDR1 KGHDR, CDR2 SFDVKD. The trim removed 5 bases at V and 6 bases at J, leaving 9 bases unmatched.

This TCR was recovered from a human donor in a cohort sampled during active COVID-19. The chain carries TRBV24-1 and TRBJ2-1, with 7 bases lining up with TRBD1. Source material: peripheral blood. Here the CDR3 reads CATSVYRGSGNEQFF. The DNA for the CDR3 is TGTGCCACCAGTGTTTACAGGGGCTCTGGCAATGAGCAGTTCTTC.